Each of the 20 T cell receptor beta chains below was sequenced from the same sample in a study of blood T cell repertoires in COVID-19. Some clones are missing from TCRdb's copy, which holds only in-frame ones; the method was immunoSEQ multiplex PCR. The sample holds approximately 140,000 clones, 87% seen once. The sample comprised peripheral blood. The receptor source for this set is a middle-aged woman with acute or convalescent COVID-19.

CDR3 coding DNA: TGTGCCAGCAGCTTCCCCGAAGCCATGAACACCGGGGAGCTGTTTTTT. Its protein product is CASSFPEAMNTGELFF. The chain uses TRBV5-4 and TRBJ2-2; D is unclear. CDR3 length: 16 residues. V was shortened by 2 bases and J by 1 base, with 12 bases between the two germline ends. CDR1 SGHNT and CDR2 YYREEE come from the germline V gene (reference sequence).

This chain uses TRBV16 with TRBJ1-2; D gene uncertain. Germline V gene data show CDR1 as KGHSY and CDR2 as FQNENV. Deletions cut 0 bases from V and 3 bases from J, with 8 bases between. This CDR3 is built from 14 residues. CDR3: CASSQSAEYYGYTF. The CDR3 nucleotides are TGTGCCAGCAGCCAATCGGCCGAATACTATGGCTACACCTTC.

The chain recombines TRBV4-3 with TRBJ2-3, with TRBD1 as a possible D gene (5 bases). Germline V gene lookup returns CDR1 LGHNA and CDR2 YSLEER. The CDR3 loop spans 17 amino acids. Between the trimmed V and J ends, which lost 1 base and 6 bases, there was a span of 20 bases. CDR3 in DNA: TGCGCCAGCAGCCAAGGAAACTTGGGGCCACCCGAGGATACGCAGTATTTT. Translating it yields CASSQGNLGPPEDTQYF.

This chain uses TRBV6-6 with TRBJ1-3; D is unresolved. Per germline, CDR1 MNHNY and CDR2 SVGAGI (reference sequence). The CDR3 runs to 15 residues. The V end was cut by 2 bases, the J end by 4 bases, with 12 bases between. In DNA form, the CDR3 reads TGTGCCAGCAGTTACGGGTCCAGGCAAGGAAACACCATATATTTT. Its protein is CASSYGSRQGNTIYF.

The chain combines TRBV6-2 or TRBV6-3 with TRBJ2-3; 7 nucleotides line up with TRBD2. Trimming took 0 bases from V and 0 from J; bases not matched to a gene: 9. The CDR3 contains 18 residues. Germline CDR1 MNHEY, CDR2 SVGEGT. The DNA of the CDR3 is TGTGCCAGCAGTTACTCGAGGAGGCGGGAGACTAGCACAGATACGCAGTATTTT. Translation: CASSYSRRRETSTDTQYF.

J is TRBJ1-3 and V is TRBV2; tentative D call: TRBD1 (6 bases). This CDR3 has 16 amino acids. V lost 6 bases and J 5 bases, leaving 20 bases between the germline ends. The germline V gene encodes CDR1 SNHLY and CDR2 FYNNEI. This CDR3 is CASSSRTAEGRNTIYF. The CDR3 region has the DNA TGTGCCAGCAGCTCTAGGACAGCTGAAGGACGAAACACCATATATTTT.

The chain uses TRBV30 and TRBJ2-7; the D gene is possibly TRBD2 (6 bases). The CDR3 is 12 residues long. CDR1 and CDR2 (germline): GTSNPN, SVGIG (reference sequence). V lost 1 base, J lost 3 bases, and 7 bases lay in between. The CDR3 loop reads CAWSDSGYEQYF. As DNA, the CDR3 is TGTGCCTGGAGTGATAGCGGCTACGAGCAGTACTTC.

This clone appeared once. This chain joins TRBV3-1 (or the pseudogene TRBV3-2) and TRBJ1-2; 9 nucleotides align to TRBD1. The CDR3 is 13 residues long. From germline, CDR1 is LGHDT and CDR2 YNNKEL (reference sequence). V was clipped by 4 bases and J by 6 bases; unmatched bases: 3. The CDR3 is CASSLQGAHGYTF. The DNA for the CDR3 is TGTGCCAGCAGCCTACAGGGGGCACATGGCTACACCTTC.

CDR3 sequence: CASSSPRPDRAYGYTF. The CDR3 region has the DNA TGTGCCAGCAGCTCCCCTAGACCGGACAGGGCGTATGGCTACACCTTC. The chain employs TRBV9 and TRBJ1-2; 8 bases align to TRBD1. From germline, CDR1 is SGDLS and CDR2 YYNGEE. V lost 4 bases, J lost 5 bases, and 13 bases stayed unmatched. The CDR3 has 16 residues.

The V and J genes are TRBV18 and TRBJ2-2, with TRBD2 matching over 9 bases. Trimming removed 3 bases from V and 6 bases from J; junction bases left unmatched: 8. Germline values: CDR1 KGHSH, CDR2 LQKENI. This CDR3 has 16 residues. CDR3 coding DNA: TGTGCCAGCTCACCTAGACTAGCGGTGGTTGCCGGGGAGCTGTTTTTT. It encodes CASSPRLAVVAGELFF.

The J gene is TRBJ2-2, the V gene TRBV7-2, with a tentative D call TRBD2 (5 bases). V lost 4 bases to trimming and J lost 6 bases, with 12 bases between them. Germline CDR1 reads SGHTA; CDR2 reads FQGNSA. The CDR3 contains 14 residues. This CDR3 is CASSSIAGAGELFF. Here the CDR3 DNA reads TGTGCCAGCAGCTCAATCGCCGGGGCCGGGGAGCTGTTTTTT.

This clone was detected a few times. The chain has TRBV4-3 and TRBJ2-1; TRBD2 matches at 10 bases. Trimming took 0 bases from V and 4 from J; bases not matched to a gene: 6. The CDR3 runs to 17 residues. The germline V gene has CDR1 LGHNA and CDR2 YSLEER. The CDR3 DNA reads as TGCGCCAGCAGCCAAGACGAACTAGCGGGAAGGTACAATGAGCAGTTCTTC. It is translated as CASSQDELAGRYNEQFF.

This clone was detected only once. This chain connects TRBV27 to TRBJ1-2; maybe TRBD1 (5 bases). V was pared by 6 bases and J by 6 bases, with 14 bases between. The CDR3 length is 13 residues. Germline V gene lookup returns CDR1 MNHEY and CDR2 SMNVEV (reference sequence). This chain's CDR3 is CASRYQGSDGYTF. CDR3 nucleotides: TGTGCCAGCAGGTACCAGGGTTCCGATGGCTACACCTTC.

J is TRBJ1-3 and V is TRBV7-3; D ambiguous. V dropped 3 bases and J dropped 3 bases, with 12 bases sitting between them. CDR3 length: 15 residues. Looked up from germline, CDR1 is SGHTA and CDR2 is FQGTGA. Here the CDR3 DNA reads TGTGCCAGCAGCTTGTCGGGAGGATTTGGAAACACCATATATTTT. This sequence encodes CASSLSGGFGNTIYF.

The rearrangement links TRBV19 to TRBJ1-4, with a weak D call TRBD1 (5 bases). CDR1 is LNHDA and CDR2 is SQIVND in the germline V gene (reference sequence). V shed 5 bases and J shed 4 bases, with 11 bases lying between them. This CDR3 has 14 residues. This CDR3 reads CASSVGGINEKLFF. The DNA for the CDR3 is TGTGCCAGTAGTGTCGGGGGAATTAATGAAAAACTGTTTTTT.

J is TRBJ1-2 and V is TRBV7-9; TRBD1 matches at 8 bases. The CDR3 runs to 15 residues. Germline V lookup: CDR1 SEHNR, CDR2 FQNEAQ (reference sequence). Unmatched junction bases numbered 12, after V lost 8 bases and J lost 4 bases. The CDR3 coding sequence is TGTGCCAGCTCTCCTCGGGACAGGCGACTCTATGGCTACACCTTC. Amino acids: CASSPRDRRLYGYTF.

The gene calls are TRBV4-1 and TRBJ2-4; 8 bases are a match to TRBD2. With 1 base clipped from V and 6 bases from J, the junction kept 14 bases outside the gene matches. This CDR3 is 18 amino acids long. Germline-derived CDR1 and CDR2 are MGHRA and YSYEKL. The CDR3 DNA is TGCGCCAGCAGCCAAGTGGGGCTGCGTCTAGCGGGTGTAAACATTCAGTACTTC. It specifies CASSQVGLRLAGVNIQYF.

The chain couples TRBV30 to TRBJ2-5; no reliable D call. This CDR3 comprises 13 residues. With 5 bases removed from V and 3 bases from J, the gap between germline ends came to 13 bases. In germline, CDR1 is GTSNPN, CDR2 SVGIG (reference sequence). The DNA of the CDR3 is TGTGCCTGGTATGGAGTACTGGAAGAGACCCAGTACTTC. Translating gives CAWYGVLEETQYF.

This chain uses TRBV4-3 with TRBJ2-2; 9 nucleotides agree with TRBD1. In germline, CDR1 is LGHNA, CDR2 YSLEER. Trimming removed 0 bases from V and 3 bases from J; junction bases left unmatched: 5. The CDR3 loop spans 17 amino acids. For the CDR3, the DNA is TGCGCCAGCAGCCAAGACGACAGGGGGACGGACACCGGGGAGCTGTTTTTT. This codes for CASSQDDRGTDTGELFF.

On this clone: The sample has other DNA sequences that encode this CDR3 too. The V and J genes are TRBV7-2 and TRBJ2-1; 9 bases are a match to TRBD2. The germline V gene has CDR1 SGHTA and CDR2 FQGNSA. This CDR3 is built from 14 residues. After removal of 3 bases from V and 5 bases from J, the junction contained 2 bases not matched to a gene. The CDR3 nucleotides are TGTGCCAGCAGCTTGGGACTAGCAGACAATGAGCAGTTCTTC. Amino acids: CASSLGLADNEQFF.